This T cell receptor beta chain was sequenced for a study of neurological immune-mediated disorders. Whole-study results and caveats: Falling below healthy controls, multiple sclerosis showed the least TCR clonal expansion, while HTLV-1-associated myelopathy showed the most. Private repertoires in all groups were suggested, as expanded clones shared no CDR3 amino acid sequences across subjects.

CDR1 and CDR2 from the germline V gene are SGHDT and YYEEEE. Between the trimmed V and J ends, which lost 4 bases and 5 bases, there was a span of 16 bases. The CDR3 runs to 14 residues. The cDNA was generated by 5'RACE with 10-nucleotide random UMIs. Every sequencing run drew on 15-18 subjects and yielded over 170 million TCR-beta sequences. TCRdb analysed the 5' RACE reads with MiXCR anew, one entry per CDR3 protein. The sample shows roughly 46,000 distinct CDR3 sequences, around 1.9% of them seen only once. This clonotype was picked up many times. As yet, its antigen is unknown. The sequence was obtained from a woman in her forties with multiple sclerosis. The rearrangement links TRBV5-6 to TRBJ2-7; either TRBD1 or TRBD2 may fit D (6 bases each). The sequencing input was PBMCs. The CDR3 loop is CASSPGGGRNEQYF. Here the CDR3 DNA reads TGTGCCAGCAGCCCCGGAGGGGGACGGAACGAGCAGTACTTC. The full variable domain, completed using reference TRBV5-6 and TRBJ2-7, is DAGVTQSPTHLIKTRGQQVTLRCSPKSGHDTVSWYQQALGQGPQFIFQYYEEEERQRGNFPDRFSGHQFPNYSSELNVNALLLGDSALYLCASSPGGGRNEQYFGPGTRLTVT.